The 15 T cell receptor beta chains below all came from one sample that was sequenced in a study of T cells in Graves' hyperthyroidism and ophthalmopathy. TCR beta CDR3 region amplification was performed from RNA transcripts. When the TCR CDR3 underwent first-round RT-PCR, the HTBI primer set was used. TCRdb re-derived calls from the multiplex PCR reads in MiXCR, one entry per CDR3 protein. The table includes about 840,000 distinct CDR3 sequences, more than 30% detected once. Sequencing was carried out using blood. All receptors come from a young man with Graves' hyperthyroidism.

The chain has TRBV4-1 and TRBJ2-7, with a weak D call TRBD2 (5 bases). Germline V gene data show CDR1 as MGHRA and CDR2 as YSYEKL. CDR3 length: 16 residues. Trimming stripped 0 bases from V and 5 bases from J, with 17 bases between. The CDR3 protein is CASSQDQVARANEQYF. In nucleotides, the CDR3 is TGCGCCAGCAGCCAAGATCAGGTAGCGCGCGCCAACGAGCAGTACTTC.

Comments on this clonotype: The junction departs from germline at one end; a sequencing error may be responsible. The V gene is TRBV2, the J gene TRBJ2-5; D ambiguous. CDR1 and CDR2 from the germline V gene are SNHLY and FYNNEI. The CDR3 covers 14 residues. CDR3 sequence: CASSYPRLQEAQYF. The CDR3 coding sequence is TGTGCCAGCAGTTACCCCAGGCTTCAAGAGGCCCAGTACTTC.

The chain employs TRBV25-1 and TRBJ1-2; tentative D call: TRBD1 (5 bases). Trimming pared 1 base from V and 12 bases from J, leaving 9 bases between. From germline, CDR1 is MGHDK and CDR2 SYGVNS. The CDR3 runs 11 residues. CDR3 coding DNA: TGTGCCAGCAGTGAATCAGGGATCAACACCTTC. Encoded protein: CASSESGINTF.

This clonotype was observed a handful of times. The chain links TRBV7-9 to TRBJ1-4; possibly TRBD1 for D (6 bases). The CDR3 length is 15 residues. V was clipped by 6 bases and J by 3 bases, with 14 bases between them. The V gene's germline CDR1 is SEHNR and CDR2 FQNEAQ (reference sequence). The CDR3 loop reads CASRRMDSPNEKLFF. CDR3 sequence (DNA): TGTGCCAGCAGACGAATGGACAGTCCTAATGAAAAACTGTTTTTT.

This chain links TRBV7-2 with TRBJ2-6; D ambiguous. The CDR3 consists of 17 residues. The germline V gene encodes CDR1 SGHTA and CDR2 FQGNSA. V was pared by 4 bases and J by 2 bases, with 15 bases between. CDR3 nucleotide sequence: TGTGCCAGCAGCTGGGTCGGGTTGGGTCCTGGGGCCAACGTCCTGACTTTC. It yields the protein CASSWVGLGPGANVLTF.

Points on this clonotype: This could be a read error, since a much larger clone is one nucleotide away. CDR3 amino acids: CASGLDGIQPQHF. The CDR3, as DNA: TGTGCCAGCGGCTTGGATGGGATTCAGCCCCAGCATTTT. The J gene is TRBJ1-5, the V gene TRBV5-5; D is ambiguous. Germline V gives CDR1 SGHKS, CDR2 YYEKEE (reference sequence). The CDR3 is made up of 13 amino acids.

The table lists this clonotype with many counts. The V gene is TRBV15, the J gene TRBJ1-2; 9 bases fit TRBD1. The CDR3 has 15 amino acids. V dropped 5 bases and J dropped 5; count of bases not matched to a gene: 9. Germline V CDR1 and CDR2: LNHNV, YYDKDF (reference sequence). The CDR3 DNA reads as TGTGCCACCAGCCTCAGGACAGGGGACCTTTATGGCTACACCTTC. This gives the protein CATSLRTGDLYGYTF.

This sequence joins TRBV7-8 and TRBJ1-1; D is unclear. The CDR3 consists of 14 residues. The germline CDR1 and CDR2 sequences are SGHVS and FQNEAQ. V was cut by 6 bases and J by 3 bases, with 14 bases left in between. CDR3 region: CASRDSVRYTEAFF. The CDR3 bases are TGTGCCAGCAGGGATAGCGTCAGGTACACTGAAGCTTTCTTT.

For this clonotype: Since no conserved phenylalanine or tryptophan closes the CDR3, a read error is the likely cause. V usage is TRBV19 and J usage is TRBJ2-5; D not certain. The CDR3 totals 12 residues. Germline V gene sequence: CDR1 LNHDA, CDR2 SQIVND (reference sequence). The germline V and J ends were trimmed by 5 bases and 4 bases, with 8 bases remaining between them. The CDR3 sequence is CASSDLRETQYS. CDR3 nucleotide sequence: TGTGCCAGTAGTGACCTTCGAGAGACCCAGTACTCC.

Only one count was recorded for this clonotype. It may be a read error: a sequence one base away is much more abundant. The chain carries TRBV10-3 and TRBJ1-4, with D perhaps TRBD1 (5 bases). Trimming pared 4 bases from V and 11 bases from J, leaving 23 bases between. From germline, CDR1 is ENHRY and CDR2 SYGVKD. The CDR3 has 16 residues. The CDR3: CAISGKKGTLMRKLFF. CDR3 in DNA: TGTGCCATCAGTGGAAAAAAGGGGACCCTAATGCGGAAACTGTTTTTT.

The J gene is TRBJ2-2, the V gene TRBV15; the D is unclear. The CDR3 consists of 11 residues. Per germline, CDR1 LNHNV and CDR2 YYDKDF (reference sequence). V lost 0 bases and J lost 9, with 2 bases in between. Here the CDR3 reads CATSRERELFF. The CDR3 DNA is TGTGCCACCAGCAGAGAGAGGGAGCTGTTTTTT.

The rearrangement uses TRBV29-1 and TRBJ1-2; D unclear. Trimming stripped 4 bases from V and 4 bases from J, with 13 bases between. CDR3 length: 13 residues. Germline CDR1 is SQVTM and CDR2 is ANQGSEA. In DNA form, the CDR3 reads TGCAGCGTTGTGATGAAACAGTCCTATGGCTACACCTTC. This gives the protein CSVVMKQSYGYTF.

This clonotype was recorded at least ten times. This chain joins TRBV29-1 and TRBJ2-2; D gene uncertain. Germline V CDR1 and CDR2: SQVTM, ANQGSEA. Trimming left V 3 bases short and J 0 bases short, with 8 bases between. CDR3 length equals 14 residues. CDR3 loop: CSVEYGTNTGELFF. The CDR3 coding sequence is TGCAGCGTTGAGTATGGTACGAACACCGGGGAGCTGTTTTTT.

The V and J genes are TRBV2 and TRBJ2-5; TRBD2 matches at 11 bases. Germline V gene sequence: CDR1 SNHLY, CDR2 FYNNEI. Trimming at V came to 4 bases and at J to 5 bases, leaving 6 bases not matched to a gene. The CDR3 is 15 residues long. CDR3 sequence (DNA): TGTGCCAGCAGTGTTAGGACTAGCGGGTTGGAGACCCAGTACTTC. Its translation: CASSVRTSGLETQYF.

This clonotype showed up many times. The CDR3 is CSASPGSVEQYF. The CDR3 bases are TGCAGTGCTTCGCCAGGATCTGTCGAGCAGTACTTC. The chain links TRBV20-1 to TRBJ2-7, with unresolved D. The ends were cut back, 5 bases at V and 6 bases at J, with 14 bases in the middle. CDR3 size: 12 residues. CDR1 is DFQATT and CDR2 is SNEGSKA in the germline V gene (reference sequence).